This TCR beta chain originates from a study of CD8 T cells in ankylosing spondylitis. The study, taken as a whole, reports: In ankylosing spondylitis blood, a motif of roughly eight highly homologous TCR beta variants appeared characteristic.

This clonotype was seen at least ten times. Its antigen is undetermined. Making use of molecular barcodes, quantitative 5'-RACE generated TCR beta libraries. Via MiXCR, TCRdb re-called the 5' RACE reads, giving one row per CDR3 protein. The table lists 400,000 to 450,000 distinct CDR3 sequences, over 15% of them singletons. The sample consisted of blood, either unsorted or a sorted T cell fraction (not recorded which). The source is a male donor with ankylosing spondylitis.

The CDR3 DNA is TGCAGTGCCAAGGGACAGGGCCCTTCGGGCTATGGCTACACCTTC. This encodes CSAKGQGPSGYGYTF. The chain links TRBV20-1 to TRBJ1-2; the match to TRBD1 covers 9 bases. The germline CDR1 and CDR2 sequences are DFQATT and SNEGSKA (reference sequence). J lost 4 bases, V lost 6 bases, and 12 bases had no gene match. The CDR3 covers 15 residues.